The clone carrying this T cell receptor (beta chain) was seen only once. Per the study methods: Researchers report that nucleated cell counts were estimated from reference gene primer amplification. Libraries were prepared by immunoSEQ multiplex PCR; TCRdb keeps only in-frame clonotypes and omits some of them. The DNA was the basis for D and trimming; V, J and clone size are from that table. The sample lists 150,000 to 160,000 clones; roughly 88% were seen once. The data belong to a study of blood T cell repertoires in COVID-19. Study background: Samples taken during acute and convalescent COVID-19 were collected in the United States, Italy and Spain. T cells, B-cell-depleted T cells, or PBMCs supplied cDNA or gDNA.

Germline trimming cut 0 bases from V and 4 bases from J; bases unmatched to any gene: 5. The V gene's germline CDR1 is LGHNA and CDR2 YSLEER. This CDR3 has 16 amino acids. The chain carries TRBV4-3 and TRBJ2-1, with 8 bases identical to TRBD2. Sequenced sample: peripheral blood. The sequence came from a woman between 50 and 59 years old with acute or convalescent COVID-19. DNA of the CDR3: TGCGCCAGCAGCCAAGAACGGCGGGGGGCTTACAATGAGCAGTTCTTC. It translates to CASSQERRGAYNEQFF.